What follows are 21 T cell receptor beta chains derived from one specimen sequenced in a study of T cells after yellow fever vaccination. One entry per CDR3 protein results from TCRdb running MiXCR on the 5' RACE reads. Among roughly 310,000 distinct CDR3 sequences listed, roughly 3.5% were seen once. The sample here was PBMCs, taken on the day of the yellow fever booster vaccination. These receptors originate from a young man who received the YFV17D yellow fever vaccine.

This clonotype was seen a handful of times. The chain employs TRBV3-1 and TRBJ2-5; D perhaps matches TRBD2 (5 bases). V gave up 5 bases and J gave up 7 bases, with 11 bases separating them. This CDR3 comprises 12 residues. The germline gives CDR1 LGHDT, CDR2 YNNKEL (reference sequence). The CDR3 region has the DNA TGTGCCAGCAGCACCCGACGGGGGACCCAGTACTTC. The encoded protein is CASSTRRGTQYF.

This clonotype was counted ten times or more. This chain joins TRBV23-1 and TRBJ2-6; D possibly corresponds to TRBD1 (5 bases). TRBV23-1 is an ORF; its function is uncertain. The CDR3 covers 16 residues. The V end lost 7 bases, the J end lost 0 bases, and 13 bases lay between the germline ends. The chain's CDR3 is CASTQTGHSGANVLTF. The CDR3 nucleotides are TGCGCCAGCACCCAAACAGGACACTCTGGGGCCAACGTCCTGACTTTC.

This clonotype was found a few times. This rearrangement joins TRBV6-5 to TRBJ1-2, with D possibly matching TRBD1 (6 bases). Germline CDR1 is MNHEY and CDR2 is SVGAGI. V was clipped by 1 base and J by 8 bases, with 14 bases between them. This CDR3 spans 14 amino acids. CDR3 DNA: TGTGCCAGCAGTTACTTGGGGGGCGCAGGGGGCTACACCTTC. Amino acids: CASSYLGGAGGYTF.

Ten or more counts support this clonotype. This chain links TRBV12-3 or TRBV12-4 with TRBJ2-1; possibly TRBD2 for D (6 bases). V shed 2 bases and J shed 10 bases, with 9 bases lying between them. The CDR3 consists of 12 residues. The CDR3 protein is CASSLWSGEQFF. CDR3 bases: TGTGCCAGCAGTTTATGGAGCGGGGAGCAGTTCTTC.

This clonotype was found a few times. The V call is TRBV19, the J call TRBJ1-1; D uncertain. The V end was cut by 7 bases, the J end by 6 bases, with 15 bases between. The CDR3 covers 13 residues. Looked up from germline, CDR1 is LNHDA and CDR2 is SQIVND (reference sequence). For the CDR3, the DNA is TGTGCCAGTACCCCCCCATGGGAGGCTGAAGCTTTCTTT. Protein sequence: CASTPPWEAEAFF.

This clonotype came up a few times. The J gene is TRBJ2-5, the V gene TRBV20-1; D remains unclear. Germline CDR1 and CDR2: DFQATT and SNEGSKA (reference sequence). This CDR3 spans 15 amino acids. V lost 1 base, J lost 4 bases, and 16 bases lay in between. The CDR3 loop reads CSARGPHRARETQYF. CDR3 nucleotide sequence: TGCAGTGCTAGAGGGCCCCATCGGGCACGAGAGACCCAGTACTTC.

This clonotype was counted many times. V gene TRBV5-1 combines with J gene TRBJ1-2; 8 bases line up with TRBD1. Germline-derived CDR1 and CDR2 are SGHRS and YFSETQ. V was clipped by 3 bases and J by 0 bases; unmatched bases: 7. The CDR3 runs to 16 residues. CDR3 region: CASSYRTGPSNYGYTF. For the CDR3, the DNA is TGCGCCAGCAGCTACCGGACAGGGCCGTCTAACTATGGCTACACCTTC.

V is TRBV6-1 and J is TRBJ1-5, with TRBD1 identical over 7 bases. CDR1 and CDR2 from the germline V gene are MNHNS and SASEGT. Trimming cost V 4 bases and J 3 bases; bases outside gene matches: 6. The CDR3 extends over 15 amino acids. The CDR3 coding sequence is TGTGCCAGCAGTGTGGGGACAGCCTTCAATCAGCCCCAGCATTTT. Translation: CASSVGTAFNQPQHF.

At least ten counts were recorded for this clonotype. The rearrangement uses TRBV5-1 and TRBJ2-7; 10 bases map to TRBD1. V dropped 4 bases and J dropped 7; count of bases not matched to a gene: 11. CDR1 is SGHRS and CDR2 is YFSETQ in the germline V gene. The CDR3 contains 15 residues. CDR3 loop: CASSRPGQGSWEQYF. As DNA, the CDR3 is TGCGCCAGCAGCCGCCCGGGACAGGGGTCTTGGGAGCAGTACTTC.

This clonotype was detected ten times or more. The rearrangement links TRBV7-9 to TRBJ2-3; D perhaps matches TRBD2 (5 bases). The V and J ends lost 6 bases and 2 bases respectively, with 21 bases between them. The germline V gene encodes CDR1 SEHNR and CDR2 FQNEAQ (reference sequence). The length of the CDR3 is 17 residues. The CDR3 nucleotides read TGTGCCAGCAGTTTCCCGGCTCGGGGTGAGACCACAGATACGCAGTATTTT. It translates to CASSFPARGETTDTQYF. Using reference TRBV7-9 and TRBJ2-3 for the parts outside the CDR3, the full variable domain is DTGVSQNPRHKITKRGQNVTFRCDPISEHNRLYWYRQTLGQGPEFLTYFQNEAQLEKSRLLSDRFSAERPKGSFSTLEIQRTEQGDSAMYLCASSFPARGETTDTQYFGPGTRLTVL.

This clonotype turned up a few times. The chain combines TRBV5-4 with TRBJ2-7; a weak D match, TRBD2 (5 bases). Per the germline V gene, CDR1 is SGHNT and CDR2 is YYREEE (reference sequence). The CDR3 has 14 residues. The V end was cut by 0 bases, the J end by 2 bases, with 9 bases between. The CDR3 DNA sequence: TGTGCCAGCAGCTTGGTGGGAGAGCCCTACGAGCAGTACGTC. It specifies CASSLVGEPYEQYV.

This clonotype was picked up many times. This chain joins TRBV19 and TRBJ2-2, with a weak D call TRBD1 (6 bases). Germline lookup yields CDR1 LNHDA and CDR2 SQIVND (reference sequence). The CDR3 has 14 residues. V was clipped by 6 bases and J by 3 bases, with 11 bases between them. In DNA, the CDR3 is TGTGCCAGTAGCAACAGGGTCGACACCGGGGAGCTGTTTTTT. Translating gives CASSNRVDTGELFF.

This clonotype was recorded many times. V is TRBV5-1 and J is TRBJ1-1, with D possibly being TRBD1 (5 bases). Germline CDR1 reads SGHRS; CDR2 reads YFSETQ. V was pared by 2 bases and J by 3 bases, with 8 bases between. This CDR3 is built from 13 residues. CDR3 sequence reads: CASSLSGDTEAFF. CDR3 DNA sequence: TGCGCCAGCAGCTTATCGGGGGACACTGAAGCTTTCTTT.

Ten or more counts support this clonotype. The chain carries TRBV6-6 and TRBJ2-3; perhaps D is TRBD1 or TRBD2 (5 bases each). The CDR3 loop spans 16 amino acids. The germline CDR1 and CDR2 sequences are MNHNY and SVGAGI (reference sequence). Trimming shortened V by 4 bases and J by 6 bases, and 20 bases separated the two germline ends. The DNA of the CDR3 is TGTGCCAGCAGTTTTCCGGGGCCGCGCGCCCCCGATACGCAGTATTTT. Its protein is CASSFPGPRAPDTQYF.

The gene calls are TRBV6-5 and TRBJ2-3, with no clear D. From germline, CDR1 is MNHEY and CDR2 SVGAGI. V lost 3 bases and J lost 1, with 11 bases in between. There are 15 residues in the CDR3. Here the CDR3 DNA reads TGTGCCAGCAGTTATGGTCGATCTGGCACAGATACGCAGTATTTT. Amino acids: CASSYGRSGTDTQYF.

The chain recombines TRBV7-2 with TRBJ2-3; possible D gene TRBD2, 7 bases. V shed 0 bases and J shed 1 base, with 17 bases lying between them. The CDR3 is made up of 18 amino acids. Germline CDR1 reads SGHTA; CDR2 reads FQGNSA. The CDR3 DNA reads TGTGCCAGCAGCTTAGCGGCTTGGGGGGGCCCCCGCACAGATACGCAGTATTTT. Translating gives CASSLAAWGGPRTDTQYF.

J is TRBJ1-6 and V is TRBV7-2; D is possibly TRBD1 (5 bases). V was cut by 5 bases and J by 9 bases, with 20 bases left in between. The germline gives CDR1 SGHTA, CDR2 FQGNSA. This CDR3 has 16 residues. CDR3 nucleotide sequence: TGTGCCAGCAGCAAGGGTATACGGGGCTCTGGTTCACCCCTCCACTTT. Residues: CASSKGIRGSGSPLHF.

This clonotype was detected many times. This chain links TRBV12-3 or TRBV12-4 with TRBJ2-5, with a weak D call TRBD1 (6 bases). Deletions cut 3 bases from V and 1 base from J, with 9 bases between. This CDR3 has 14 residues. The CDR3 DNA sequence: TGTGCCAGCAGTTTTCAGGGGACCCAAGAGACCCAGTACTTC. Protein sequence: CASSFQGTQETQYF.

This sequence joins TRBV6-6 and TRBJ1-4, with D uncertain. Trimming left V 0 bases short and J 0 bases short, with 17 bases between. Per the germline V gene, CDR1 is MNHNY and CDR2 is SVGAGI (reference sequence). This CDR3 comprises 19 residues. In DNA form, the CDR3 reads TGTGCCAGCAGTTACTCCTCTTTCCCGCCGGAGGCAACTAATGAAAAACTGTTTTTT. This encodes CASSYSSFPPEATNEKLFF.

The genes are TRBV1 and TRBJ2-3; the DNA was not compared with TRBD2, the D call given in the table. TRBV1 is annotated as a pseudogene. This CDR3 is built from 17 residues. In DNA form, the CDR3 reads TGCACCAGCAGCCAACGTAGCGGGGGGGAATGCACAGATACGCAGTATTTT. Translating gives CTSSQRSGGECTDTQYF.

Only a few counts were recorded for this clonotype. The V gene is TRBV5-1, the J gene TRBJ1-3; D not resolved. Trimming left V 4 bases short and J 0 bases short, with 14 bases between. There are 16 residues in the CDR3. Germline loops: CDR1 SGHRS, CDR2 YFSETQ. For the CDR3, the DNA is TGCGCCAGCAGCGAAGCGACGGCGAGCTCTGGAAACACCATATATTTT. It encodes CASSEATASSGNTIYF.